Sequencing of this TCR beta chain was carried out in a study of early T cells in non-severe SARS-CoV-2 infection. Study as a whole: Unsorted whole blood bulk RNA was sequenced, with unpaired chains. Study-wide points: Missing private and CD4 specificities, VDJdb matching favored anti-spike CD8 responses.

As for this clonotype: What it binds is unknown.

The CDR3 has 14 amino acids. Germline CDR1 MNHEY, CDR2 SMNVEV (reference sequence). V shed 5 bases, J shed 7 bases, and the junction held 11 bases outside the gene matches. Separate cDNA molecules each had unique molecular identifiers attached to them. TCRdb re-analysed the 5' RACE reads in MiXCR, keeping a single row per CDR3 protein. The sample shows about 43,000 distinct CDR3 sequences, approximately 11% of them seen only once. The sequence was collected from an adult who was a healthcare worker with PCR-confirmed SARS-CoV-2 infection or an uninfected control (not recorded which). The rearrangement uses TRBV27 and TRBJ2-7; TRBD1 matches at 7 bases. Sequenced sample: whole blood. In nucleotides, the CDR3 is TGTGCCAGCAGTCCCCGCGAGGGGGCTGGTGAGCAGTACTTC. It encodes CASSPREGAGEQYF.